This section outlines one T cell receptor beta chain sequence together with its context. The data are from a study of blood T cell repertoires in COVID-19. Across the whole study: Specimens from acute and convalescent COVID-19 originated in the United States, Italy and Spain. Sources were T cells, B-cell-depleted T cells, or PBMCs; the material itself was cDNA or gDNA.

In the original workflow: Using reference gene primer amplification, nucleated cell counts were estimated. Sequenced by immunoSEQ multiplex PCR; TCRdb stores in-frame clones only, minus some. V, J and clone size derive from that table, while D and trimming were established from the DNA sequence. The sample shows tens of thousands of clones, 85% to 90% of them seen only once. Trimming took 6 bases from V and 1 from J; bases not matched to a gene: 7. The germline V gene has CDR1 MDHEN and CDR2 SYDVKM. This CDR3 contains 16 residues. The chain carries TRBV28 and TRBJ2-2; 8 bases are a match to TRBD1. This clonotype was obtained from a human donor in a cohort sampled during active COVID-19. Sequenced input: peripheral blood. DNA for the CDR3: TGTGCCAGCAGCAACCGTGGGACAGGGAACACCGGGGAGCTGTTTTTT. It yields the protein CASSNRGTGNTGELFF.